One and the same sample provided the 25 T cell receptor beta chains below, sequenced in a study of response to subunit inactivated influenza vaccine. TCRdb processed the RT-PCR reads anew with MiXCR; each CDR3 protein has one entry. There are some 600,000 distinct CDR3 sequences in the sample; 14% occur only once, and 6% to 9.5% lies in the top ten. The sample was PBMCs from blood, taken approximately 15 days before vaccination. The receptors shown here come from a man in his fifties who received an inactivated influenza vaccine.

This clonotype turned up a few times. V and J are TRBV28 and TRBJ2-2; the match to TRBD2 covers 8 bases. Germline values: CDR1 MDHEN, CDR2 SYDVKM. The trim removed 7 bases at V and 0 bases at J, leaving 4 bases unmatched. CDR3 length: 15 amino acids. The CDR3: CASNGGASNTGELFF. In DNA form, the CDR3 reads TGTGCCAGCAACGGGGGGGCTTCGAACACCGGGGAGCTGTTTTTT.

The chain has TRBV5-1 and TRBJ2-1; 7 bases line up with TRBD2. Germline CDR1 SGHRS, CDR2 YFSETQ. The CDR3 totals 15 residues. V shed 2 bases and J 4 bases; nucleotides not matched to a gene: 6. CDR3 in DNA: TGCGCCAGCAGCTTTGGACGCGGGAGATACAATGAGCAGTTCTTC. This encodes CASSFGRGRYNEQFF.

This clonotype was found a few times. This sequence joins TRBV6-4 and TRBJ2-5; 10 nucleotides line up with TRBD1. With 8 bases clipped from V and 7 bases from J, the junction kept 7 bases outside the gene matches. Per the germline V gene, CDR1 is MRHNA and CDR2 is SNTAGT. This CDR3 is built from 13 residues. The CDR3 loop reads CASGGQGERTQYF. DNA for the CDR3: TGTGCCAGCGGAGGACAGGGGGAACGGACCCAGTACTTC.

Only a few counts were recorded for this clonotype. The CDR3 nucleotides read TGTGCCAGCAGCTGGTGGGGGCGGGGGGAAGAAGATACGCAGTATTTT. Protein product: CASSWWGRGEEDTQYF. The chain employs TRBV5-5 and TRBJ2-3; 8 positions match TRBD2. The CDR3 is 16 residues long. The germline V gene has CDR1 SGHKS and CDR2 YYEKEE (reference sequence). The ends lost 3 bases at V and 5 bases at J; junction bases unmatched: 11.

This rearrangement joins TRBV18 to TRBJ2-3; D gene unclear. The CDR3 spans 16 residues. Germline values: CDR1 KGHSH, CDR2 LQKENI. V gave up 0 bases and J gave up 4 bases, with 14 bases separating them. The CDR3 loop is CASSPPITNRPDTQYF. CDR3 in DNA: TGTGCCAGCTCACCACCGATCACGAACAGACCAGATACGCAGTATTTT.

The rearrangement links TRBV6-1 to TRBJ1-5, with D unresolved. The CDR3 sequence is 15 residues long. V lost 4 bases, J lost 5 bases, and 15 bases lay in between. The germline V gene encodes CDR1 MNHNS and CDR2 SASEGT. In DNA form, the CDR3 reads TGTGCCAGCAGTGTCGGTGCCCCGAACTATCAGCCCCAGCATTTT. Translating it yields CASSVGAPNYQPQHF.

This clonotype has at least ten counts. The CDR3 sequence: CSARSGTHELEQYF. The CDR3 region has the DNA TGCAGTGCCAGATCCGGGACGCATGAGCTGGAGCAGTACTTC. V is TRBV20-1 and J is TRBJ2-7; D may match TRBD1 or TRBD2 (5 bases each). V was cut by 6 bases and J by 7 bases, with 22 bases left in between. CDR3 length: 14 residues. The V gene's germline CDR1 is DFQATT and CDR2 SNEGSKA (reference sequence).

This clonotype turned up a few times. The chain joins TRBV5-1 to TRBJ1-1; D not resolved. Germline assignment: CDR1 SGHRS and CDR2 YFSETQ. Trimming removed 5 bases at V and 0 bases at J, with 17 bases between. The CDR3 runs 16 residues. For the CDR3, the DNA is TGCGCCAGCAGACTGGGTGGAGGCCGAATGAACACTGAAGCTTTCTTT. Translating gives CASRLGGGRMNTEAFF. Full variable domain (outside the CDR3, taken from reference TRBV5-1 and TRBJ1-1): KAGVTQTPRYLIKTRGQQVTLSCSPISGHRSVSWYQQTPGQGLQFLFEYFSETQRNKGNFPGRFSGRQFSNSRSEMNVSTLELGDSALYLCASRLGGGRMNTEAFFGQGTRLTVV.

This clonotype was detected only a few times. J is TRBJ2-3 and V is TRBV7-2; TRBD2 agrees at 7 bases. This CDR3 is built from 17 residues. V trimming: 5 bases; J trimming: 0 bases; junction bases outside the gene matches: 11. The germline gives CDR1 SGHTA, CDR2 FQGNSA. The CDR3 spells CASSPRAAGVSTDTQYF. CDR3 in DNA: TGTGCCAGCAGCCCCCGTGCGGCGGGAGTTAGCACAGATACGCAGTATTTT.

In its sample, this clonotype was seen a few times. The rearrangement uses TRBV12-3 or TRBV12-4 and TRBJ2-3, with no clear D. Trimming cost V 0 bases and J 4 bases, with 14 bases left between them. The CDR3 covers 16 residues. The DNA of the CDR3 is TGTGCCAGCAGTTTAGCGCAAAGGGTGCATCCAGATACGCAGTATTTT. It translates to CASSLAQRVHPDTQYF.

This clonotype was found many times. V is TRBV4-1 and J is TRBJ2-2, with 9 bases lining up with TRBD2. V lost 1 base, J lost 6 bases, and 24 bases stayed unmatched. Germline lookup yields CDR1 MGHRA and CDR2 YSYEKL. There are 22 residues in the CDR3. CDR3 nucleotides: TGCGCCAGCAGCCAAGGGATAGCGGGGGTCCTCTTTTCCCTGAACAAAGCCGGGGAGCTGTTTTTT. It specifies CASSQGIAGVLFSLNKAGELFF.

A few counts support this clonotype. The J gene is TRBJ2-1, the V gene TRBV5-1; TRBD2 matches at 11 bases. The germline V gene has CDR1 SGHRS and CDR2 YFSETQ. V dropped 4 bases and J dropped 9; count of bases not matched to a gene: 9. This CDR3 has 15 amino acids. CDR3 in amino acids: CASSPTTSGNGEQFF. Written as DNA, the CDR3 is TGCGCCAGCAGCCCCACGACTAGCGGGAACGGTGAGCAGTTCTTC.

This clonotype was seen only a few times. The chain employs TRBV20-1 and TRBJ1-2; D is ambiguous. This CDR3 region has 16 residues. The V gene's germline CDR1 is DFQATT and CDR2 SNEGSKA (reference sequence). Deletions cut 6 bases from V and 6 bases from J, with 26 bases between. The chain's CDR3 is CSAASGVKASVDGYTF. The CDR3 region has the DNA TGCAGTGCCGCGTCAGGCGTAAAAGCCTCAGTGGATGGCTACACCTTC.

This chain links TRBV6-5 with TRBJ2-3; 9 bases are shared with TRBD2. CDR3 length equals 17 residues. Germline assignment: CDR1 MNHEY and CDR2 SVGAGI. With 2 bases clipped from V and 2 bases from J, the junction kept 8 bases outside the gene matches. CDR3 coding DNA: TGTGCCAGCAGTTACGGGTCGGCGGGAGGGCCCACAGATACGCAGTATTTT. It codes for CASSYGSAGGPTDTQYF.

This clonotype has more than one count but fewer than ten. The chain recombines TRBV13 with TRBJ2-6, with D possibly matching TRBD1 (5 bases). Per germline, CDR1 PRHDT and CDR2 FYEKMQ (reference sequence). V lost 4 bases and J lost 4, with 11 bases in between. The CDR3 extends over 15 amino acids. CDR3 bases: TGTGCCAGCAGCTGGCAGGGATACGGGGCCAACGTCCTGACTTTC. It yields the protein CASSWQGYGANVLTF.

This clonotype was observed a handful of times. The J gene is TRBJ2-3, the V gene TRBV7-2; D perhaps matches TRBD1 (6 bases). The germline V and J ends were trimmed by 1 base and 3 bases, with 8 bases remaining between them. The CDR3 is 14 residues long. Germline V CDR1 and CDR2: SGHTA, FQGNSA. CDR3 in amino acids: CASSLDRETDTQYF. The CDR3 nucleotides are TGTGCCAGCAGCTTAGACAGGGAAACAGATACGCAGTATTTT.

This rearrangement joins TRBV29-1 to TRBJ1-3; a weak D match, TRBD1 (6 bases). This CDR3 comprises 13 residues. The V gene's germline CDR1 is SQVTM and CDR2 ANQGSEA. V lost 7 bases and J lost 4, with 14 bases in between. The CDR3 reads CSAIGTLGNTIYF. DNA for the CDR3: TGCAGCGCCATCGGGACACTCGGAAACACCATATATTTT. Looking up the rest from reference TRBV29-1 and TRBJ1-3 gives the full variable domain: SAVISQKPSRDICQRGTSLTIQCQVDSQVTMMFWYRQQPGQSLTLIATANQGSEATYESGFVIDKFPISRPNLTFSTLTVSNMSPEDSSIYLCSAIGTLGNTIYFGEGSWLTVV.

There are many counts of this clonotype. CDR3 in amino acids: CASSRTGAEAFF. The DNA for the CDR3 is TGTGCCAGCAGTAGGACAGGAGCTGAAGCTTTCTTT. The V gene is TRBV7-9, the J gene TRBJ1-1, with 7 nucleotides matching TRBD1. The CDR3 covers 12 residues. V was clipped by 6 bases and J by 6 bases; unmatched bases: 4. Germline loops: CDR1 SEHNR, CDR2 FQNEAQ (reference sequence).

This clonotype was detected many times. The CDR3 sequence is CASSPQINSPLHF. The CDR3 coding sequence is TGTGCCAGCAGTCCCCAAATCAATTCACCCCTCCACTTT. The chain is built from TRBV12-3 or TRBV12-4 and TRBJ1-6; D not certain. Trimming took off 5 bases at V and 7 bases at J, with 9 bases between the two ends. CDR3 length: 13 amino acids.

This CDR3 is CASSYGRGQAFF. The CDR3 nucleotides read TGTGCCAGCAGTTATGGCCGGGGCCAAGCTTTCTTT. The chain links TRBV28 to TRBJ1-1, with TRBD1 as a possible D gene (5 bases). V was trimmed by 4 bases and J by 9 bases, leaving 12 bases between them. The CDR3 has 12 residues. From germline, CDR1 is MDHEN and CDR2 SYDVKM.

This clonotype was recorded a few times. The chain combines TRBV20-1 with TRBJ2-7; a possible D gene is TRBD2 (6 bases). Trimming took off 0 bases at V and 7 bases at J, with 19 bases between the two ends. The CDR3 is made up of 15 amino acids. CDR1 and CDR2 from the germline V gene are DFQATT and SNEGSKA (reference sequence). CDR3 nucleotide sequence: TGCAGTGCTAGAGATACCCAACGGGGGTTGAGTGAGCAGTACTTC. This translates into CSARDTQRGLSEQYF.

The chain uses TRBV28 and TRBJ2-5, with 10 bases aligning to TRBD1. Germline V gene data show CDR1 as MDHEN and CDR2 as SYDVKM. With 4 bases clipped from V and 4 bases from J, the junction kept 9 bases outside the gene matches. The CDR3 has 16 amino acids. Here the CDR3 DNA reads TGTGCCAGCAGTTCCGCCCGGGACAGGGGTGGAGAGACCCAGTACTTC. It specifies CASSSARDRGGETQYF.

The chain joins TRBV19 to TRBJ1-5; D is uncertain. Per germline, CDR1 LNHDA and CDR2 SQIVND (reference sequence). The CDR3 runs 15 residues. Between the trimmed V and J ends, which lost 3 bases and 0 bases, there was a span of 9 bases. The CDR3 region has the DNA TGTGCCAGTAGTATCCTCGTGGATAGCAATCAGCCCCAGCATTTT. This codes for CASSILVDSNQPQHF.

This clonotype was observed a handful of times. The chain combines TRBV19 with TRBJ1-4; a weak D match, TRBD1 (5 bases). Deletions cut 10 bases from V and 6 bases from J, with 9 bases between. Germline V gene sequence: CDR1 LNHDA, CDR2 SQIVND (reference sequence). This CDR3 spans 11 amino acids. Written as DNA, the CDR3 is TGTGCCACCAGGGAGGATGAAAAACTGTTTTTT. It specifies CATREDEKLFF.

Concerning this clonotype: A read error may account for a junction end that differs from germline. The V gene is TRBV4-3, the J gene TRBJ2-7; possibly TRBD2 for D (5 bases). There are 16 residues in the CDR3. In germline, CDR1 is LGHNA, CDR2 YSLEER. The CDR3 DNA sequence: TGCGCCAGCAGCAAAGACGCCCTGGCGGGCTCCTACGAGCAGTACTTC. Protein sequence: CASSKDALAGSYEQYF.